This T cell receptor (beta chain) is from a study of T-cell reconstitution after alpha-beta-depleted transplantation in children. Unique molecular identifiers featured in how the TCRbeta library was prepared. MiXCR was run by TCRdb on the PCR reads, yielding one entry per CDR3 protein. Of 500,000 to 750,000 distinct CDR3 sequences listed, over 25% are singletons. The V end was cut by 1 base, the J end by 4 bases, with 10 bases between. The CDR3 loop spans 14 amino acids. CDR1 and CDR2 from the germline V gene are MNHEY and SMNVEV (reference sequence). General observations from the study: There were reportedly several hundred expanded graft clones from which alpha-beta T cells came about two months after transplant.

Worth noting for this clonotype: As yet, its antigen is unknown.

The clonotype originates from a boy younger than two with Wiskott-Aldrich syndrome, due to receive a stem cell transplant. The chain carries TRBV27 and TRBJ2-5; D unclear. Sequenced here: PBMCs, sampled before TCRalphabeta/CD19-depleted stem cell transplant. The CDR3: CASSLLGSGETQYF. The CDR3 region has the DNA TGTGCCAGCAGTTTATTGGGTTCTGGAGAGACCCAGTACTTC.